This T cell receptor beta chain was recorded in a study of CD8 T cells in Susac syndrome. Regarding this clonotype: No antigen is known for it.

With random hexamers, reverse transcription was performed on roughly 0.5 to 1 ug of RNA. The CDR3 of TCR beta was amplified by immunoSEQ multiplex PCR across 54 Vbeta and 13 Jbeta. TCRdb recomputed calls from the immunoSEQ multiplex PCR reads with MiXCR, one row per CDR3 protein. Of about 140,000 distinct CDR3 sequences listed, 94% were seen once; the top ten hold about 0.25%. General study results and limits: The study conceded that relatively few individuals underwent its TCR sequencing and HLA analysis.

The T cells that were sequenced for TCR beta were CD8+ and CD4+ cells from blood. TEMRA cells were FACS-enriched, and CD8+ and CD4+ T cells were isolated negatively. The sample taken for sequencing was CD8+ T cells from PBMCs. This sequence originates from a human donor in good health.

The CDR3 protein is CASSAEPGTSSYNEQFF. The CDR3 nucleotides are TGTGCCAGCAGCGCCGAGCCCGGGACTAGCTCCTACAATGAGCAGTTCTTC. The genes are TRBV9 and TRBJ2-1, with 8 bases fitting TRBD2. Germline-derived CDR1 and CDR2 are SGDLS and YYNGEE. The CDR3 contains 17 residues. The V segment lost 3 bases and the J segment 0 bases; nucleotides outside the gene matches: 8.